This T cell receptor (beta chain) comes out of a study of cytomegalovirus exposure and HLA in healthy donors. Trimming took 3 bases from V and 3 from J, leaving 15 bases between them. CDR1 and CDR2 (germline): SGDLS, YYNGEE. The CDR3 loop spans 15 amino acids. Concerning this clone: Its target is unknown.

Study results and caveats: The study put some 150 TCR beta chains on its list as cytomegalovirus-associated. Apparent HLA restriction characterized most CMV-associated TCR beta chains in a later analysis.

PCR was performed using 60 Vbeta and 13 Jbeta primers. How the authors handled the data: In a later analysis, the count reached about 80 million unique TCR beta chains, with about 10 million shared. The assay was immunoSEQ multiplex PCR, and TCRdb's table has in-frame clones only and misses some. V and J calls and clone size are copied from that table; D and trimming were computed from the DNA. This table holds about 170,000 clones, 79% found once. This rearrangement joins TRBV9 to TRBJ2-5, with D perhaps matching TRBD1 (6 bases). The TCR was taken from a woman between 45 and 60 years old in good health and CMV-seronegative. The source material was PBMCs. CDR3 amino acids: CASSAQGGNKETQYF. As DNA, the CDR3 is TGTGCCAGCAGCGCCCAAGGGGGAAACAAAGAGACCCAGTACTTC.